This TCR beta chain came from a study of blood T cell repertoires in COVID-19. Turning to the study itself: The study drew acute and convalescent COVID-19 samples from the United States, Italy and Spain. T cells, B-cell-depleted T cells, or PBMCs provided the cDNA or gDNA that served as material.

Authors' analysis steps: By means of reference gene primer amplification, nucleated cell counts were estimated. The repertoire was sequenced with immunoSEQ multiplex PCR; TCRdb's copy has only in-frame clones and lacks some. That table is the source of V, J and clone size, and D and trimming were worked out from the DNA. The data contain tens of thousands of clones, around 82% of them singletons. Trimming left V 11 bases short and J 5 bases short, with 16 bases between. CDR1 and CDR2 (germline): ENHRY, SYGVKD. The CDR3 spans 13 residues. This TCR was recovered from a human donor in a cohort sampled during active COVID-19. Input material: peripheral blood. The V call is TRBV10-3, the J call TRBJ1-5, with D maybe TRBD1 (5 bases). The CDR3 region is CALSQGTDQPQHF. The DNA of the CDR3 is TGTGCCCTATCTCAGGGAACAGATCAGCCCCAGCATTTT.